This T cell receptor (beta chain) was profiled in a study of cytomegalovirus exposure and HLA in healthy donors. Broader study findings: In a later analysis, the majority of CMV-associated beta chains seemingly showed HLA restriction. Among the CMV-associated chains, three were confirmed in vitro as specific for CMV antigens.

A multiplex PCR was run with 60 Vbeta primers and 13 Jbeta primers. Using immunoSEQ multiplex PCR, the repertoire was profiled, and TCRdb retains in-frame clones only, with some absent. This table holds more than 95,000 clones, 60% to 85% found once. About this clone itself: The antigen remains unidentified.

The germline V gene has CDR1 SQVTM and CDR2 ANQGSEA. Trimming took off 5 bases at V and 0 bases at J, with 7 bases between the two ends. CDR3 length equals 13 residues. Healthy bone marrow donors made up the donors. This rearrangement joins TRBV29-1 to TRBJ2-2; maybe TRBD1 (5 bases). Sequencing used PBMCs. The TCR sequence derives from a man in his forties in good health and CMV-seronegative. The CDR3 loop is CSVRGSNTGELFF. DNA for the CDR3: TGCAGCGTTAGGGGATCGAACACCGGGGAGCTGTTTTTT.